Each of the 26 T cell receptor beta chains below was sequenced from the same sample in a study of vaccination and CD4 T cells after COVID-19. Their antigens remain unidentified. The treatment: roughly ten-day PBMC culture with coronavirus spike peptide pools or control peptides (ViraFEST assay). Sequencing of DNA taken from cultured CD4+ T cells relied on the Oncomine TCR Beta short-read assay. TCRdb reanalysed the PCR reads using MiXCR and keeps one entry per CDR3 protein. Seen here are about 21,000 distinct CDR3 sequences, around 70% observed once, and the top ten hold roughly 8.8%. Sequencing was carried out using CD4+ T cells from blood, cultured in vitro. The origin of the receptors is a human donor who had recovered from COVID-19.

The J gene is TRBJ1-2, the V gene TRBV6-2 or TRBV6-3; a possible D gene is TRBD1 (5 bases). The CDR3 contains 14 residues. V lost 2 bases and J 8 bases, leaving 15 bases between the germline ends. Germline V lookup: CDR1 MNHEY, CDR2 SVGEGT. The CDR3 sequence is CASSYARVIGGYTF. The DNA for the CDR3 is TGTGCCAGCAGTTACGCCAGGGTAATCGGGGGCTACACCTTC.

The chain combines TRBV7-9 with TRBJ1-1, with TRBD1 matching over 12 bases. The trim removed 2 bases at V and 11 bases at J, leaving 3 bases unmatched. The germline gives CDR1 SEHNR, CDR2 FQNEAQ (reference sequence). The CDR3 is 13 residues long. This CDR3 reads CASSLLGQGAAFF. The CDR3, as DNA: TGTGCCAGCAGCTTACTGGGACAGGGGGCGGCTTTCTTT.

The genes are TRBV11-2 and TRBJ2-2, with D uncertain. The V gene's germline CDR1 is SGHAT and CDR2 FQNNGV. Trimming removed 1 base at V and 8 bases at J, with 5 bases between. This CDR3 has 12 residues. The CDR3, as DNA: TGTGCCAGCAGCTTAGGGGTTGGGGAGCTGTTTTTT. Its protein product is CASSLGVGELFF.

This clonotype was seen more than once but under ten times. This chain joins TRBV7-9 and TRBJ1-5; D not resolved. The V end lost 4 bases, the J end lost 1 base, and 8 bases lay between the germline ends. The CDR3 length is 14 residues. Germline CDR1 reads SEHNR; CDR2 reads FQNEAQ (reference sequence). Here the CDR3 reads CASSSPQSNQPQHF. For the CDR3, the DNA is TGTGCCAGCAGCTCACCTCAGAGCAATCAGCCCCAGCATTTT.

CDR3 region: CASSLTGTGVVETQYF. The CDR3 nucleotides read TGTGCCAGCTCACTAACCGGGACAGGGGTTGTTGAGACCCAGTACTTC. The chain carries TRBV18 and TRBJ2-5, with 10 nucleotides matching TRBD1. The CDR3 is 16 residues long. Per germline, CDR1 KGHSH and CDR2 LQKENI. With V trimmed by 4 bases and J by 5 bases, 10 bases remained unmatched.

The chain combines TRBV6-2 or TRBV6-3 with TRBJ2-1, with D possibly matching TRBD1 (5 bases). Deletions cut 2 bases from V and 4 bases from J, with 6 bases between. The length of the CDR3 is 13 residues. Germline-derived CDR1 and CDR2 are MNHEY and SVGEGT. CDR3 protein: CASSYAGYNEQFF. The CDR3 DNA sequence: TGTGCCAGCAGTTACGCAGGGTACAATGAGCAGTTCTTC.

This clonotype has more than one count but fewer than ten. The chain couples TRBV7-2 to TRBJ1-5; D call uncertain. The germline gives CDR1 SGHTA, CDR2 FQGNSA. The CDR3 contains 14 residues. Trimming took 1 base from V and 4 from J, leaving 8 bases between them. The CDR3 sequence is CASSLESGNQPQHF. In nucleotides, the CDR3 is TGTGCCAGCAGCTTAGAGAGTGGAAATCAGCCCCAGCATTTT.

This clonotype appeared a few times. The V and J genes are TRBV7-2 and TRBJ1-6, with D hard to call. From germline, CDR1 is SGHTA and CDR2 FQGNSA. The germline V and J ends were trimmed by 4 bases and 5 bases, with 12 bases remaining between them. The CDR3 runs to 15 residues. CDR3 DNA: TGTGCCAGCAGCTCACGGGCGGGCCATAATTCACCCCTCCACTTT. Protein sequence: CASSSRAGHNSPLHF.

The J gene is TRBJ1-1, the V gene TRBV28; D is ambiguous. Germline V lookup: CDR1 MDHEN, CDR2 SYDVKM. Trimming pared 8 bases from V and 2 bases from J, leaving 12 bases between. This CDR3 has 13 amino acids. CDR3 amino acids: CASGLSGNTEAFF. The CDR3 coding sequence is TGTGCCAGCGGACTATCCGGAAACACTGAAGCTTTCTTT.

This clonotype was seen only a few times. The J gene is TRBJ2-3, the V gene TRBV11-3; D tentatively reads TRBD1 or TRBD2 (8 bases each). Germline V gene sequence: CDR1 SGHNT, CDR2 YENEEA. The ends were cut back, 4 bases at V and 2 bases at J, with 16 bases in the middle. This CDR3 region has 16 residues. In DNA, the CDR3 is TGTGCCAGCAGCTCCAGGGGGCGGGAGGCCACAGATACGCAGTATTTT. Its protein is CASSSRGREATDTQYF.

This clonotype has just a few counts. This rearrangement joins TRBV20-1 to TRBJ1-2; TRBD1 might be the D (6 bases). CDR3 length: 15 amino acids. CDR1 is DFQATT and CDR2 is SNEGSKA in the germline V gene (reference sequence). The V gene lost 3 bases and the J gene lost 0 bases, with 14 bases spanning the gap. CDR3 in amino acids: CSASGAEGANYGYTF. CDR3 nucleotides: TGCAGTGCTAGTGGTGCAGAGGGGGCTAACTATGGCTACACCTTC.

The rearrangement joins TRBV12-3 or TRBV12-4 to TRBJ1-1; possibly TRBD1 for D (5 bases). Trimming pared 3 bases from V and 5 bases from J, leaving 10 bases between. CDR3 length equals 13 residues. This CDR3 reads CASSFSWGTEAFF. As DNA, the CDR3 is TGTGCCAGCAGTTTCTCATGGGGGACTGAAGCTTTCTTT.

The chain employs TRBV20-1 and TRBJ1-2; 9 bases agree with TRBD1. Looked up from germline, CDR1 is DFQATT and CDR2 is SNEGSKA (reference sequence). CDR3 length: 13 residues. J lost 5 bases, V lost 5 bases, and 6 bases had no gene match. The CDR3 DNA reads as TGCAGTGCTTCTTGGGGGACAGGGTATGGCTACACCTTC. Amino acids: CSASWGTGYGYTF.

This chain uses TRBV21-1 with TRBJ2-6. TRBV21-1 is noted as a pseudogene. The CDR3 totals 14 residues. The CDR3, as DNA: TGTACCTCGGCTCAGGGCCCTGGGGCCAACGTCCTGACTTTC. This gives the protein CTSAQGPGANVLTF.

This chain connects TRBV20-1 to TRBJ1-2; tentatively, D is TRBD1 (5 bases). CDR3 length equals 15 residues. The germline V gene has CDR1 DFQATT and CDR2 SNEGSKA (reference sequence). Deletions cut 2 bases from V and 4 bases from J, with 17 bases between. Here the CDR3 reads CSARRDARRGYGYTF. Written as DNA, the CDR3 is TGCAGTGCTAGAAGGGACGCGCGAAGGGGCTATGGCTACACCTTC.

This clonotype was counted only a few times. The J gene is TRBJ2-5, the V gene TRBV5-1; D gene ambiguous. Germline values: CDR1 SGHRS, CDR2 YFSETQ. Trimming stripped 7 bases from V and 5 bases from J, with 27 bases between. The CDR3 totals 17 residues. The CDR3 region has the DNA TGCGCCAGCGACAACCTGGCTGTGGGGTCCCATCAGGAGACCCAGTACTTC. Protein sequence: CASDNLAVGSHQETQYF. The complete variable domain, with remaining parts taken from reference TRBV5-1 and TRBJ2-5, reads KAGVTQTPRYLIKTRGQQVTLSCSPISGHRSVSWYQQTPGQGLQFLFEYFSETQRNKGNFPGRFSGRQFSNSRSEMNVSTLELGDSALYLCASDNLAVGSHQETQYFGPGTRLLVL.

The chain carries TRBV6-1 and TRBJ2-7; D possibly matches TRBD1 or TRBD2 (5 bases each). The V gene lost 6 bases and the J gene lost 3 bases, with 18 bases spanning the gap. This CDR3 region has 15 residues. From germline, CDR1 is MNHNS and CDR2 SASEGT. The CDR3 nucleotides read TGTGCCAGCAGCCCCCGGGACCAGGGAGTCTACGAGCAGTACTTC. Translated, it gives CASSPRDQGVYEQYF.

This chain uses TRBV6-2 or TRBV6-3 with TRBJ1-5, with 7 bases lining up with TRBD1. This CDR3 spans 15 amino acids. J was trimmed by 3 bases and V by 6 bases; bases with no gene match: 8. Germline V gives CDR1 MNHEY, CDR2 SVGEGT. The CDR3 nucleotides read TGTGCCAGCAGCCCCACAGGGGTTGCCAATCAGCCCCAGCATTTT. It translates to CASSPTGVANQPQHF.

The sample holds a few counts of this clonotype. J is TRBJ1-2 and V is TRBV20-1, with a tentative D call TRBD1 (5 bases). From germline, CDR1 is DFQATT and CDR2 SNEGSKA (reference sequence). The CDR3 spans 13 residues. The germline V and J ends were trimmed by 2 bases and 6 bases, with 13 bases remaining between them. Here the CDR3 reads CSARHGAPNGYTF. CDR3 in DNA: TGCAGTGCTAGACACGGGGCTCCGAATGGCTACACCTTC.

The chain uses TRBV11-2 and TRBJ1-2; D uncertain. With 4 bases removed from V and 4 bases from J, the gap between germline ends came to 10 bases. This CDR3 contains 13 residues. Germline CDR1 reads SGHAT; CDR2 reads FQNNGV. CDR3 nucleotides: TGTGCCAGCAGCTCCGGTTGGGTCTATGGCTACACCTTC. It is translated as CASSSGWVYGYTF. Supplemented by reference TRBV11-2 and TRBJ1-2, the full variable domain reads EAGVAQSPRYKIIEKRQSVAFWCNPISGHATLYWYQQILGQGPKLLIQFQNNGVVDDSQLPKDRFSAERLKGVDSTLKIQPAKLEDSAVYLCASSSGWVYGYTFGSGTRLTVV.

This clonotype was observed a single time. The chain links TRBV6-1 to TRBJ2-5; D unclear. This CDR3 has 13 residues. The V and J ends lost 5 bases and 2 bases respectively, with 9 bases between them. CDR1 and CDR2 from the germline V gene are MNHNS and SASEGT. The CDR3 DNA follows: TGTGCCAGCAGTCAACGCGCTCAAGAGACCCAGTACTTC. This sequence encodes CASSQRAQETQYF.

The chain links TRBV4-1 to TRBJ2-7; 10 nucleotides agree with TRBD2. Germline V gives CDR1 MGHRA, CDR2 YSYEKL. The J segment lost 5 bases and the V segment lost 3 bases, leaving 10 bases of the junction unmatched. The CDR3 has 16 residues. CDR3 region: CASSQRAGTSVDEQYF. The CDR3 region has the DNA TGCGCCAGCAGCCAGAGAGCCGGGACTAGCGTTGACGAGCAGTACTTC.

The rearrangement links TRBV4-1 to TRBJ1-3, with D perhaps matching TRBD1 (5 bases). Trimming took off 4 bases at V and 2 bases at J, with 9 bases between the two ends. This CDR3 has 14 amino acids. Germline CDR1 MGHRA, CDR2 YSYEKL. The CDR3 sequence: CASSLGGAGNTIYF. The DNA for the CDR3 is TGCGCCAGCAGCCTTGGGGGAGCTGGAAACACCATATATTTT.

The chain recombines TRBV7-2 with TRBJ2-3; a possible D gene is TRBD1 (6 bases). Trimming shortened V by 5 bases and J by 6 bases, and 18 bases separated the two germline ends. The CDR3 sequence is 15 residues long. From germline, CDR1 is SGHTA and CDR2 FQGNSA. The CDR3 DNA reads TGTGCCAGCAGCCACGGGGCATGGGGGCGTGATACGCAGTATTTT. It encodes CASSHGAWGRDTQYF. The whole variable domain, filled in from reference TRBV7-2 and TRBJ2-3, reads GAGVSQSPSNKVTEKGKDVELRCDPISGHTALYWYRQSLGQGLEFLIYFQGNSAPDKSGLPSDRFSAERTGGSVSTLTIQRTQQEDSAVYLCASSHGAWGRDTQYFGPGTRLTVL.

This sequence joins TRBV20-1 and TRBJ1-3; TRBD1 matches at 7 bases. Germline V lookup: CDR1 DFQATT, CDR2 SNEGSKA (reference sequence). The V gene end was trimmed by 0 bases and the J gene end by 5 bases; junction bases not matched to a gene: 7. The CDR3 runs 15 residues. The CDR3 nucleotides read TGCAGTGCTAGAGATCGTGGGGACAGAAGAAACACCATATATTTT. Translating gives CSARDRGDRRNTIYF.

The chain uses TRBV28 and TRBJ2-5, with D tentatively TRBD2 (5 bases). Germline lookup yields CDR1 MDHEN and CDR2 SYDVKM. This CDR3 is built from 17 residues. V was pared by 3 bases and J by 2 bases, with 19 bases between. The CDR3 here is CASSFHLEGEKQETQYF. The CDR3 region has the DNA TGTGCCAGCAGTTTCCACCTCGAGGGAGAGAAACAAGAGACCCAGTACTTC.